The clone carrying this T cell receptor beta chain was counted ten times or more. Its antigen is as yet unknown. This entry comes from a study of metastatic and nonmetastatic thyroid tumors. Study context: Malignant thyroid and benign thyroid patients provided blood and tumor or nodule tissue whose repertoires were compared. General study points: Compared with benign nodules, malignant thyroid tumors were reported to have significantly higher TCR beta diversity in both blood and tumor.

The entire patient cohort was treatment-naive prior to thyroid surgery. Per the germline V gene, CDR1 is SGHRS and CDR2 is YFSETQ. This CDR3 has 12 amino acids. V was clipped by 0 bases and J by 10 bases, with 8 bases between them. Original processing methods: What underpinned the distant-metastasis classifier for papillary thyroid cancer was the set of CDR3 differences across clinicopathological groups. TCRdb ran MiXCR on the PCR reads. The V and J calls follow TCRdb's processing rather than the paper's. The table shows 23,000 or so clones, with 20% occurring only once. The origin of this receptor is a male donor with papillary thyroid cancer or a benign thyroid nodule (not recorded which). Some clones in this sample may be carry-over from other donors' samples. This chain joins TRBV5-1 and TRBJ2-1, with a weak D call TRBD1 (5 bases). What was sequenced was blood. CDR3 protein: CASSLGQGEQFF. CDR3 bases: TGCGCCAGCAGCTTGGGGCAGGGCGAGCAGTTCTTC. Based on the CDR3 plus reference TRBV5-1 and TRBJ2-1, the full variable domain is KAGVTQTPRYLIKTRGQQVTLSCSPISGHRSVSWYQQTPGQGLQFLFEYFSETQRNKGNFPGRFSGRQFSNSRSEMNVSTLELGDSALYLCASSLGQGEQFFGPGTRLTVL.